This entry lists 2 T cell receptor beta chains sequenced from one sample in a study of shared clonotypes between healthy human individuals (dated by TCRdb to the early 2020s). Library method: the immunoSEQ multiplex PCR assay. The table was pulled from immuneACCESS by TCRdb, which kept in-frame rearrangements only. Such tables lose some clones; where checked, under half of the loss comes from unresolved V genes, and the rest has no known cause. The sample table holds a few million clones, of which roughly 92% were seen once. Around 0.14% of the sample rests with the top ten. Specimen: naive CD4+ T cells sorted from blood. Read against the paper, the sample's cell subset or site label means: CD45RA+ positively selected. These receptors all come from a man in his late teens or twenties in good health.

The chain has TRBV5-4 and TRBJ2-5; perhaps D is TRBD1 or TRBD2 (5 bases each). The CDR3 length is 14 residues. The V and J ends lost 2 bases and 6 bases respectively, with 14 bases between them. Germline-derived CDR1 and CDR2 are SGHNT and YYREEE (reference sequence). The CDR3 DNA reads TGTGCCAGCAGCTTCGGGGCAGAGGGACAGACCCAGTACTTC. Translated, it gives CASSFGAEGQTQYF.

This CDR3 reads CASSLVVTAGTDTQYF. The CDR3 DNA sequence: TGTGCCAGCAGCTTAGTTGTGACGGCTGGCACAGATACGCAGTATTTT. The chain employs TRBV11-2 and TRBJ2-3; no clear D gene. Germline CDR1 SGHAT, CDR2 FQNNGV. This CDR3 has 16 residues. V was clipped by 1 base and J by 1 base, with 12 bases between them.